This paragraph reports one TCR beta chain. No antigen is known for it. Treatment of patients with chemo-refractory metastatic non-small-cell lung cancer consisted of focal radiation plus CTLA-4 blockade with ipilimumab. The source of the sample is a study of radiotherapy plus CTLA-4 blockade in lung cancer. Study-level findings and limits: An expansion of tumor-derived TCR clones occurred in blood after radiotherapy plus ipilimumab. Early blood T cell clone dynamics reportedly forecast response best, with interferon-beta.

Sequencing used immunoSEQ multiplex PCR; TCRdb keeps in-frame clones, though not all of them. The table has about 38,000 clones, about 80% seen once; the top ten hold approximately 9%. The input for sequencing was peripheral blood, taken from a patient treated with radiotherapy plus ipilimumab. This TCR was recovered from a human donor with non-small cell lung cancer who had stable disease on radiotherapy plus ipilimumab.

Here the CDR3 DNA reads TGTGCCAGCAGCACGTGGTCTTCATACACAGATACGCAGTATTTT. The encoded protein is CASSTWSSYTDTQYF. The J gene is TRBJ2-3, the V gene TRBV9, with unresolved D. Germline lookup yields CDR1 SGDLS and CDR2 YYNGEE. This CDR3 has 15 amino acids. Trimming removed 4 bases from V and 2 bases from J, with 14 bases in between.